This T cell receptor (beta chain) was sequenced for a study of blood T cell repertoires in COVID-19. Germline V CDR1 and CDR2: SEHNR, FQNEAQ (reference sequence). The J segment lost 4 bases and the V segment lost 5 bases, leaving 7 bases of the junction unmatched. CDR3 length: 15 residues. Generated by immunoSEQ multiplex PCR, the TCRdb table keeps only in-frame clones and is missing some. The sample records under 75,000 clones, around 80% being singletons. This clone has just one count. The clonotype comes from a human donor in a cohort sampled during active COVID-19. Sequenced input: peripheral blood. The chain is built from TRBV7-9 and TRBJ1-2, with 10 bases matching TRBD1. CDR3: CASSRGQGPFYGYTF. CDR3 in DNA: TGTGCCAGCAGCCGGGGACAGGGGCCTTTCTATGGCTACACCTTC.